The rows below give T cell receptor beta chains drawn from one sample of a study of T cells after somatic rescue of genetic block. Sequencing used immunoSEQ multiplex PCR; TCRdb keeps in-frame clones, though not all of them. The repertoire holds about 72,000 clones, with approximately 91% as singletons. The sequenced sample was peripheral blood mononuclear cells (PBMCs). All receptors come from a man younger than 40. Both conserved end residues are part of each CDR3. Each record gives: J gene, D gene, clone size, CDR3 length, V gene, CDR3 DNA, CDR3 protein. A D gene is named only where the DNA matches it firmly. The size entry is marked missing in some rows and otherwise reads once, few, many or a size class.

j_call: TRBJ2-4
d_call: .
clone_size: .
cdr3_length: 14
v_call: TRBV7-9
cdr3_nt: TGTGCCAGCAGCGCGTCTCGGGACTGGAACATTCAGTACTTC
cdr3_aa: CASSASRDWNIQYF

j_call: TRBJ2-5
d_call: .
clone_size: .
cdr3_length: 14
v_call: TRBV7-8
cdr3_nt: TGTGCCAGCAGCAACGCGGACGCCATGGGGACCCAGTACTTC
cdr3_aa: CASSNADAMGTQYF

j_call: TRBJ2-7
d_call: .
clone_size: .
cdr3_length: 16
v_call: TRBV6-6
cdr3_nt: TGTGCCAGCGGGGAGCCTGGACTCCAGAGCTCCTACGAGCAGTACTTC
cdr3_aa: CASGEPGLQSSYEQYF

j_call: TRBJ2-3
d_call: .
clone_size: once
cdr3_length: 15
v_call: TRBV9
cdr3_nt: TGTGCCAGCAGCGTAGCTGGGGACCGACAGGAAACGCAGTATTTT
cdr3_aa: CASSVAGDRQETQYF

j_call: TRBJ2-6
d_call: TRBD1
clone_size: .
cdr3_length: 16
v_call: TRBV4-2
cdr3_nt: TGTGCCAGCAGCCAAGCGGACAGGGCTGGGGCCAACGTCCTGACTTTC
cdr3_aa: CASSQADRAGANVLTF

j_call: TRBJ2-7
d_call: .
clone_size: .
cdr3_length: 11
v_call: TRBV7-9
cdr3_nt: TGTGCCAGCAGCTCGACAAGCGAGCAGTACTTC
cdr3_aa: CASSSTSEQYF

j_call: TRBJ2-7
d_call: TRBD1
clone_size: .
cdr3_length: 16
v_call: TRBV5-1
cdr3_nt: TGCGCCAGCAGCTTGGCGGACAGGGGACCCAACTACGAGCAGTACTTC
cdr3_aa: CASSLADRGPNYEQYF

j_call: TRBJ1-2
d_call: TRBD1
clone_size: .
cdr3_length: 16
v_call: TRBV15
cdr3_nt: TGTGCCACCAGCGTTGTCCGGGACAGACTGTTCTATGGCTACACCTTC
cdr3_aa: CATSVVRDRLFYGYTF

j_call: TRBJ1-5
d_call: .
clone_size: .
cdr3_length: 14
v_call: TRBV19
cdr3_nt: TGTGCCAGTAGCTCGGACAGCGCGTATCAGCCCCAGCATTTT
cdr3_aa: CASSSDSAYQPQHF

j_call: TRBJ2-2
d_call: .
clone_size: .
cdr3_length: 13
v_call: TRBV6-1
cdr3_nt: TGTGCCAGCAGTGGACAGAACACCGGGGAGCTGTTTTTT
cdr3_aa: CASSGQNTGELFF

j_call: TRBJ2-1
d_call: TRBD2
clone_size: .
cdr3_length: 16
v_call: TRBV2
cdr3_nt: TGTGCCAGCAGCAGGAGGGGGACTAGCTTTAACAATGAGCAGTTCTTC
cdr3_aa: CASSRRGTSFNNEQFF

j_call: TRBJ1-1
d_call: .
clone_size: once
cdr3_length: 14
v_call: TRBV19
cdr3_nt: TGTGCCAGTAGTATAGCGGGGGAGAACACTGAAGCTTTCTTT
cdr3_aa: CASSIAGENTEAFF

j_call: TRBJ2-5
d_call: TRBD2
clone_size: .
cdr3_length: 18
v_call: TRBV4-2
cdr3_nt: TGTGCCAGCAGCCAAGATTCAGGGCTAGCGGGGGGGCGAGAGACCCAGTACTTC
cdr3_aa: CASSQDSGLAGGRETQYF

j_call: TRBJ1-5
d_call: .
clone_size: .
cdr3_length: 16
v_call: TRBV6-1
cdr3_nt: TGTGCCAGCAGTGAACACCTACAGAGAAGCAATCAGCCCCAGCATTTT
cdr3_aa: CASSEHLQRSNQPQHF

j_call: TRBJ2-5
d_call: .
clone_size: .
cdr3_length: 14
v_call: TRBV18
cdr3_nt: TGTGCCAGCTCACCACCGTCGCAGCAAGAGACCCAGTACTTC
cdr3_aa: CASSPPSQQETQYF

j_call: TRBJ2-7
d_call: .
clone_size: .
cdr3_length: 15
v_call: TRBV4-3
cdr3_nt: TGCGCCAGCAGCCAAGATAGTAGCGTCTCCTACGAGCAGTACTTC
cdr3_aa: CASSQDSSVSYEQYF

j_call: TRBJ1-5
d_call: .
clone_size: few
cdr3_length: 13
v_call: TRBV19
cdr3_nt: TGTGCCAGTAATGAGGGGCCGAATCAGCCCCAGCATTTT
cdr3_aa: CASNEGPNQPQHF

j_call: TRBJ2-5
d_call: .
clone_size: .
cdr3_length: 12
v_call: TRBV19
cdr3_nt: TGTGCCAGTAGTACGGACCAAGAGACCCAGTACTTC
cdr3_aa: CASSTDQETQYF

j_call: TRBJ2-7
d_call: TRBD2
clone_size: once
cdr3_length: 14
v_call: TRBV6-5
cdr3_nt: TGTGCCAGCAGTTTGGGACTAGCGGGCTACGAGCAGTACTTC
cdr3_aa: CASSLGLAGYEQYF

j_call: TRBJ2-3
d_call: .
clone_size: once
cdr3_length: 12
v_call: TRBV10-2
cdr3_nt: TGCGCCAGCAGTTCAGCACTTGATACGCAGTATTTT
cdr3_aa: CASSSALDTQYF

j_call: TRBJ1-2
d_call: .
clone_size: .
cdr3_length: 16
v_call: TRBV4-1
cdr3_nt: TGCGCCAGCAGCCAAGGGTTATTAGTGACGAACTATGGCTACACCTTC
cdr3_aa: CASSQGLLVTNYGYTF

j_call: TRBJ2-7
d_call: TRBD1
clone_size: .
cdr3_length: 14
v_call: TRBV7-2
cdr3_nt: TGTGCCAGCAGCACTGGGACAGGGGTCTACGAGCAGTACTTC
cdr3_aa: CASSTGTGVYEQYF

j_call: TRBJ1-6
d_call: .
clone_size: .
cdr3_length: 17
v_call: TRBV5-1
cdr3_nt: TGCGCCAGCAGCTTGGCCGGGGTGCGGGAAACTAATTCACCCCTCCACTTT
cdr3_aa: CASSLAGVRETNSPLHF

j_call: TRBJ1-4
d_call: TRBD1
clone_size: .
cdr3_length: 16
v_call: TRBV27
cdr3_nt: TGTGCCAGCGCCCGTCGACGGACAGGCGGCGATGAAAAACTGTTTTTT
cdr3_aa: CASARRRTGGDEKLFF